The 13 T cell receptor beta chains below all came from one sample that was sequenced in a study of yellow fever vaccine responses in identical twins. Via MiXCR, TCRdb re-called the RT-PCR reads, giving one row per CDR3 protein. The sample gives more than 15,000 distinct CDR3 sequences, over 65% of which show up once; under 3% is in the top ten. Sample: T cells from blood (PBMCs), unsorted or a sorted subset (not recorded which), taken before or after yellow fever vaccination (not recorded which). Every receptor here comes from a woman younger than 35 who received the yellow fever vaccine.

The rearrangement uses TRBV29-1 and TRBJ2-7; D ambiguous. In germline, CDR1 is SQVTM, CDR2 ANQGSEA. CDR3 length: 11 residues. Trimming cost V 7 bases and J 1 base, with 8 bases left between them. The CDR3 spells CSATTSYEQYF. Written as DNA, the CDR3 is TGCAGCGCAACTACTTCCTACGAGCAGTACTTC.

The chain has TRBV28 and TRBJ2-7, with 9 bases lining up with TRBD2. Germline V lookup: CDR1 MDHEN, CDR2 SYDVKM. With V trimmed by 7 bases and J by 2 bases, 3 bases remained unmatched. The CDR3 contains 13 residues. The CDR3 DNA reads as TGTGCCAGCAATAGCGGGGGTACCTACGAGCAGTACGTC. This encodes CASNSGGTYEQYV.

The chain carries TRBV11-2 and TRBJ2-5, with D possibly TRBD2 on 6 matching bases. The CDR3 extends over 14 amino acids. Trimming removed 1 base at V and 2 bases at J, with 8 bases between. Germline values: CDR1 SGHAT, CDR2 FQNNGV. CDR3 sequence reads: CASSLGGLQETQYF. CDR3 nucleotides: TGTGCCAGCAGCTTAGGGGGACTTCAAGAGACCCAGTACTTC.

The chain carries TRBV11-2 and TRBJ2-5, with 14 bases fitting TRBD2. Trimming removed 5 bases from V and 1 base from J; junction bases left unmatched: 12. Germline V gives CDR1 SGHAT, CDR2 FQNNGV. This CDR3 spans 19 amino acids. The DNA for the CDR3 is TGTGCCAGCAGCGACGCCTTTCCCGGGACTAGCGGGAGCCAAGAGACCCAGTACTTC. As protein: CASSDAFPGTSGSQETQYF.

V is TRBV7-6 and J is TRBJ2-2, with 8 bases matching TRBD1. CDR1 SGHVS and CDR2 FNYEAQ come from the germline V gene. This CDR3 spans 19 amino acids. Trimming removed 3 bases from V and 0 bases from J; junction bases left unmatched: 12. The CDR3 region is CASSLRTRQGSSNTGELFF. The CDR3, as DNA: TGTGCCAGCAGCTTGCGAACTCGACAGGGGTCCTCGAACACCGGGGAGCTGTTTTTT.

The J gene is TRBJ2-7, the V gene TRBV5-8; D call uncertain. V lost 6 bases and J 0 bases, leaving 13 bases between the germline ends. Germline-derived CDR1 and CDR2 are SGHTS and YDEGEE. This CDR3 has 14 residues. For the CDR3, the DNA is TGTGCCAGCACCCTGACACCGCTCTCCTACGAGCAGTACTTC. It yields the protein CASTLTPLSYEQYF.

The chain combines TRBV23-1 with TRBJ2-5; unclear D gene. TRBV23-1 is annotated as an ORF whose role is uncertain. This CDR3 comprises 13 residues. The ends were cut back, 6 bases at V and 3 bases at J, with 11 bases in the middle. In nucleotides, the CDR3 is TGCGCCAGCAGCGGCCGAAGTGAAGAGACCCAGTACTTC. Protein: CASSGRSEETQYF.

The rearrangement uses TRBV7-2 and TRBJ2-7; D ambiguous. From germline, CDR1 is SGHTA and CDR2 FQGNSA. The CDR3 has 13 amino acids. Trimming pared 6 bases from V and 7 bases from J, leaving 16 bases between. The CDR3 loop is CASRKEGIWEQYF. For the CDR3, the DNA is TGTGCCAGCAGGAAGGAAGGGATTTGGGAGCAGTACTTC.

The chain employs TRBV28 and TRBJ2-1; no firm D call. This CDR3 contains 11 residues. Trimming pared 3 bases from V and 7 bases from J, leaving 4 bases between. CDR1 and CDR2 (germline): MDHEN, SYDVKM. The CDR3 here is CASSFRNEQFF. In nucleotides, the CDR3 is TGTGCCAGCAGTTTCCGGAATGAGCAGTTCTTC.

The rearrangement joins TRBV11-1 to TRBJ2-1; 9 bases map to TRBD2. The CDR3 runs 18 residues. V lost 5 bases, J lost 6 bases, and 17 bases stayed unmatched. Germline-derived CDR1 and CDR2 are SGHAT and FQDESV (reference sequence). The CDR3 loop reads CASSPKAEGSGSPNEQFF. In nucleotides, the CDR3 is TGTGCCAGCAGCCCCAAGGCTGAAGGTAGCGGGAGCCCCAATGAGCAGTTCTTC.

The CDR3 sequence is CASSSRSGGGSYNEQFF. The CDR3 region has the DNA TGTGCCAGCAGCTCGCGGAGCGGGGGGGGCTCCTACAATGAGCAGTTCTTC. The V call is TRBV11-2, the J call TRBJ2-1; the match to TRBD2 covers 10 bases. The CDR3 is made up of 17 amino acids. Germline V gene data show CDR1 as SGHAT and CDR2 as FQNNGV. With 4 bases clipped from V and 0 bases from J, the junction kept 6 bases outside the gene matches. Filled out from reference TRBV11-2 and TRBJ2-1, the complete variable domain reads EAGVAQSPRYKIIEKRQSVAFWCNPISGHATLYWYQQILGQGPKLLIQFQNNGVVDDSQLPKDRFSAERLKGVDSTLKIQPAKLEDSAVYLCASSSRSGGGSYNEQFFGPGTRLTVL.

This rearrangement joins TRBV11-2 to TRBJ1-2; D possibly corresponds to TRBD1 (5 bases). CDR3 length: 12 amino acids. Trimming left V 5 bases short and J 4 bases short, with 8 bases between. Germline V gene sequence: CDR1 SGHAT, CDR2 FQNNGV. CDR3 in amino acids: CASSKTGYGYTF. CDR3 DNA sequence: TGTGCCAGCAGCAAAACAGGCTATGGCTACACCTTC.

As DNA, the CDR3 is TGCAGCGTTGAAGATTCGTACAATGAGCAGTTCTTC. It codes for CSVEDSYNEQFF. The V and J genes are TRBV29-1 and TRBJ2-1; D remains ambiguous. The V gene's germline CDR1 is SQVTM and CDR2 ANQGSEA. The CDR3 is 12 residues long. V dropped 0 bases and J dropped 4 bases, with 4 bases sitting between them.